A single T cell receptor (beta chain) is shown here with its context. The data stem from a study of technical replicates of blood from a few donors. CDR3 length: 15 residues. Germline V CDR1 and CDR2: GTSNPN, SVGIG (reference sequence). J gave up 2 bases and V 7 bases, and 13 bases lay outside the gene matches. Method: immunoSEQ multiplex PCR; TCRdb's copy keeps in-frame clones and lacks some. In the table there are 75,000 to 90,000 clones, over 85% of which are singletons. This receptor was obtained from a human donor in good health. The gene calls are TRBV30 and TRBJ1-2; 7 bases match TRBD1. Material for sequencing was T cells isolated from PBMCs. CDR3 DNA sequence: TGTGCCTCAGACCCTCGGACAGGACTGAACTATGGCTACACCTTC. This sequence encodes CASDPRTGLNYGYTF.